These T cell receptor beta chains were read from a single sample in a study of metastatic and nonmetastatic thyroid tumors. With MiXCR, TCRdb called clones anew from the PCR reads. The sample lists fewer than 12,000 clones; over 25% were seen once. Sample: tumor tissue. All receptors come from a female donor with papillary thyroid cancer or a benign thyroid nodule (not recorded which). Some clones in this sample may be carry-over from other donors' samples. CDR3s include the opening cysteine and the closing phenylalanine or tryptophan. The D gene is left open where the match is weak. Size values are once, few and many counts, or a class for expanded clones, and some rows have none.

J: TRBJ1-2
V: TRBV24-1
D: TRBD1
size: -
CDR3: CATSDRTGGWYGYTF
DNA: TGTGCCACCAGTGACCGTACAGGGGGTTGGTATGGCTACACCTTC

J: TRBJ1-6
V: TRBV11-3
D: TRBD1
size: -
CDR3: CASSSRTGRSPLHF
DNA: TGTGCCAGCAGCTCGAGGACAGGGCGGTCACCCCTCCACTTT

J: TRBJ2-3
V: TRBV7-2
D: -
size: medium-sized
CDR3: CASSRVADTQYF
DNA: TGTGCCAGCAGTAGGGTGGCAGATACGCAGTATTTT

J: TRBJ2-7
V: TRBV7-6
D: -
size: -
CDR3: CASSLVLGRTYEQYF
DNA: TGTGCCAGCAGCTTAGTTTTAGGGCGGACCTACGAGCAGTACTTC

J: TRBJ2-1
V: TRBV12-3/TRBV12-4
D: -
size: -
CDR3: CASSLELGNYNEQFF
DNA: TGTGCCAGCAGTTTGGAACTGGGAAATTACAATGAGCAGTTCTTC

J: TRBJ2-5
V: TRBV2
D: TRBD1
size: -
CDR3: CASSSSGQGAETQYF
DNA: TGTGCCAGCAGTAGCTCCGGACAGGGTGCCGAGACCCAGTACTTC

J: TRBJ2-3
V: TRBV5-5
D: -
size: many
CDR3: CASSLGATDTQYF
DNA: TGTGCCAGCAGCTTGGGGGCCACAGATACGCAGTATTTT

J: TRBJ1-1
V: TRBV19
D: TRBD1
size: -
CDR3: CASSDRGSEAFF
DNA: TGTGCCAGTAGTGACAGGGGGTCTGAGGCTTTCTTT

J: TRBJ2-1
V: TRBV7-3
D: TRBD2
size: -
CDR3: CASSDSSGGYNEQFF
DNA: TGTGCCAGCAGCGACTCCAGCGGGGGATACAATGAGCAGTTCTTC

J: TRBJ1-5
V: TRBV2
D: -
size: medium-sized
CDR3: CASSLGVGSNQPQHF
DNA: TGTGCCAGCAGTCTTGGGGTGGGGAGCAATCAGCCCCAGCATTTT

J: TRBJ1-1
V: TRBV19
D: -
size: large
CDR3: CASSIKGRGTEAFF
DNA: TGTGCCAGTAGTATCAAGGGGAGGGGCACTGAAGCTTTCTTT

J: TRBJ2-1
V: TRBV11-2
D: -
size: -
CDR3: CASSLVSVNGNEQFF
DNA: TGTGCCAGCAGCTTAGTTTCAGTTAACGGGAATGAGCAGTTCTTC

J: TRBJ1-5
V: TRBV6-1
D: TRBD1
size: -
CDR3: CASSRQGASGQPQHF
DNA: TGTGCCAGCAGTAGACAGGGGGCGAGCGGGCAGCCCCAGCATTTT

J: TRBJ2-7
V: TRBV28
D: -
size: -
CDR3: CASRPPDTGPRVQYF
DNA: TGTGCCAGCAGACCTCCTGATACAGGGCCTCGAGTGCAGTACTTC

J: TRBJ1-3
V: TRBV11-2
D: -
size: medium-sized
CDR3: CASSLIASGNTIYF
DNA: TGTGCCAGCAGCTTAATCGCTTCTGGAAACACCATATATTTT

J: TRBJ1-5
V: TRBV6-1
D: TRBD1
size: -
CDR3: CASSSDRGRSQPQHF
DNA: TGTGCCAGCAGCTCGGACAGGGGGCGAAGTCAGCCCCAGCATTTT

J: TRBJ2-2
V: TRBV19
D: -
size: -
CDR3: CASRGLAANTGELFF
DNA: TGTGCCAGTAGGGGTTTAGCGGCGAACACCGGGGAGCTGTTTTTT

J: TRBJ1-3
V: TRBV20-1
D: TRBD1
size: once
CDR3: CSARAGGSGNTIYF
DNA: TGCAGTGCTAGAGCAGGGGGATCTGGAAACACCATATATTTT

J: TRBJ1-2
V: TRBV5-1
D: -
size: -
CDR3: CASSLALAGYGYTF
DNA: TGCGCCAGCAGCTTGGCCTTGGCCGGCTATGGCTACACCTTC

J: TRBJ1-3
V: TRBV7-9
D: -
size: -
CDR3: CASSTRDTGNTIYF
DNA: TGTGCCAGCAGCACGCGGGACACTGGAAACACCATATATTTT

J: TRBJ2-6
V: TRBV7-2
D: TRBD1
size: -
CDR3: CASSPPTGTNVLTF
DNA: TGTGCCAGCAGCCCACCGACAGGGACAAACGTCCTGACTTTC

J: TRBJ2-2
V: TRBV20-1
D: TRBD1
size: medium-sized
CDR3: CSAREPGQGDTGELFF
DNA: TGCAGTGCTAGAGAACCGGGACAGGGGGACACCGGGGAGCTGTTTTTT

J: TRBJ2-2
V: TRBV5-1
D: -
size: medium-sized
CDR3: CASSLDGRGTGELFF
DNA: TGCGCCAGCAGCTTGGACGGGAGAGGGACCGGGGAGCTGTTTTTT

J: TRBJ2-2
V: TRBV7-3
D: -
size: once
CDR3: CASSLMEGGELFF
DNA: TGTGCCAGCAGCTTAATGGAGGGCGGGGAGCTGTTTTTT

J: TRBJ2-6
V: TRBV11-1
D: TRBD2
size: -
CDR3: CASSSPGGGISGANVLTF
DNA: TGTGCCAGCAGCTCCCCGGGGGGGGGAATCTCTGGGGCCAACGTCCTGACTTTC

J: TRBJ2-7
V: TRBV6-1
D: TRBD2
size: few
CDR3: CASTRESSYEQYF
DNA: TGTGCCAGCACGCGGGAGAGCTCCTACGAGCAGTACTTC

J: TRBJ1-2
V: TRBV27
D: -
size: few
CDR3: CASSLSPQGRRGYTF
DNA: TGTGCCAGCAGTTTATCCCCGCAGGGGAGGCGGGGCTACACCTTC

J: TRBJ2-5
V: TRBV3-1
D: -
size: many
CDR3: CASSQARHGVQETQYF
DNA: TGTGCCAGCAGCCAAGCCCGACACGGGGTACAAGAGACCCAGTACTTC

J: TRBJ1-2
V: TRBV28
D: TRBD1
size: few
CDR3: CASTLGQGAGGYTF
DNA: TGTGCCAGCACTCTGGGGCAGGGGGCCGGAGGCTACACCTTC

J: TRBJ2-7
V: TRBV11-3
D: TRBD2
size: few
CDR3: CASSPIVAGHYEQYF
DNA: TGTGCCAGCAGCCCTATTGTAGCGGGCCACTACGAGCAGTACTTC

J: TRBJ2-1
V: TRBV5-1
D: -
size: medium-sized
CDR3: CASSLGSTGLFYNEQFF
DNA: TGCGCCAGCAGCTTGGGTTCGACGGGGCTATTCTACAATGAGCAGTTCTTC

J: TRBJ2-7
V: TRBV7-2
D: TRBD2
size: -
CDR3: CASSLSELAGSYEQYF
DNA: TGTGCCAGCAGCTTATCGGAGCTAGCGGGATCCTACGAGCAGTACTTC

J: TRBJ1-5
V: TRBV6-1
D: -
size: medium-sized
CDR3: CASSRGGLLNQPQHF
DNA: TGTGCCAGCAGTAGGGGGGGACTCCTCAATCAGCCCCAGCATTTT

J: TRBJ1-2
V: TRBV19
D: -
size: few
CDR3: CASSIGQIDYGYTF
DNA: TGTGCCAGTAGTATAGGACAGATCGACTATGGCTACACCTTC

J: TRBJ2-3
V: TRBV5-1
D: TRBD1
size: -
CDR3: CASSLYGTGASDTQYF
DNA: TGCGCCAGCAGCTTGTACGGGACAGGGGCGTCAGATACGCAGTATTTT

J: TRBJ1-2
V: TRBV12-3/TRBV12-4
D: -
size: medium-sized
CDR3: CASSQSQGDYGYTF
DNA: TGTGCCAGCAGTCAGTCCCAGGGAGACTATGGCTACACCTTC

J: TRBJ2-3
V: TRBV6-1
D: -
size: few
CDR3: CASSHPPLAGTDTQYF
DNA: TGTGCCAGCAGCCACCCCCCACTAGCCGGCACAGATACGCAGTATTTT

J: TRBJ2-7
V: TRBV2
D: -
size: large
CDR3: CASGTSRDGPYEQYF
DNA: TGTGCCAGCGGGACCTCAAGGGACGGCCCCTACGAGCAGTACTTC

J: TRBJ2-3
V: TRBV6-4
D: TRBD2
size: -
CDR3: CASSDGTSADTQYF
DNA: TGTGCCAGCAGTGACGGGACTAGCGCAGATACGCAGTATTTT

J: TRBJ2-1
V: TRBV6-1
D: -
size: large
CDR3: CASTQQEYNEQFF
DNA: TGTGCCAGCACCCAGCAGGAATACAATGAGCAGTTCTTC

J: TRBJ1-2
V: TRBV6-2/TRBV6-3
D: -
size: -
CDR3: CASSYSTGRELGYYGYTF
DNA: TGTGCCAGCAGTTACTCGACGGGCAGGGAACTCGGGTACTATGGCTACACCTTC

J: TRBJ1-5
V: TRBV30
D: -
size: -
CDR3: CAWNRDGQPQHF
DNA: TGTGCCTGGAACAGGGATGGCCAGCCCCAGCATTTT

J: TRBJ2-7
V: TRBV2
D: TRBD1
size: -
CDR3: CASSGAGGNHEQYF
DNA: TGTGCCAGCAGTGGAGCAGGGGGCAACCACGAGCAGTACTTC

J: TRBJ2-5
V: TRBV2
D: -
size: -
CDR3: CASSDRGGGGENQYF
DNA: TGTGCCAGCAGTGATAGAGGGGGGGGAGGGGAGAACCAGTACTTC

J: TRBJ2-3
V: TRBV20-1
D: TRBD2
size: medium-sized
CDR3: CSARHPGSSGSLDTQYF
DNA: TGCAGTGCTAGACACCCGGGTTCTAGCGGGAGTTTAGATACGCAGTATTTT

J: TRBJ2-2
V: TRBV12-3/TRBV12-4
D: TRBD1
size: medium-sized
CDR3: CASSPRQGSTGELFF
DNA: TGTGCCAGCAGTCCGCGACAGGGGAGCACCGGGGAGCTGTTTTTT

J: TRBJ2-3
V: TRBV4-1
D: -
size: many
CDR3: CASQLVGDTDTQYF
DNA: TGCGCCAGCCAACTAGTAGGGGACACAGATACGCAGTATTTT

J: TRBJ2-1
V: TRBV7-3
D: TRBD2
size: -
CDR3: CASSLGLANEQFF
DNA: TGTGCCAGCAGCTTGGGACTAGCGAATGAGCAGTTCTTC

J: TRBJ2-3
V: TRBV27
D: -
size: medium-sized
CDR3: CASSFYSTDTQYF
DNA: TGTGCCAGCAGTTTCTACAGCACAGATACGCAGTATTTT

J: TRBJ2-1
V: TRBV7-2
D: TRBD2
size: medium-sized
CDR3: CASSARTSEVHNEQFF
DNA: TGTGCCAGCAGCGCGCGGACTAGCGAGGTCCACAATGAGCAGTTCTTC

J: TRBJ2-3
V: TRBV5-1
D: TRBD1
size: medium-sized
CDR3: CASSLVGQGADTQYF
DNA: TGCGCCAGCAGCTTGGTGGGACAGGGCGCAGATACGCAGTATTTT

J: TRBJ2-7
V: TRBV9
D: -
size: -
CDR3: CASSAEGIGEQYF
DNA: TGTGCCAGCAGCGCAGAAGGGATCGGGGAGCAGTACTTC

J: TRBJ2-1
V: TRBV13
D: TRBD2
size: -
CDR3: CASQSRGENEQFF
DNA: TGTGCCAGCCAAAGTCGGGGGGAGAATGAGCAGTTCTTC